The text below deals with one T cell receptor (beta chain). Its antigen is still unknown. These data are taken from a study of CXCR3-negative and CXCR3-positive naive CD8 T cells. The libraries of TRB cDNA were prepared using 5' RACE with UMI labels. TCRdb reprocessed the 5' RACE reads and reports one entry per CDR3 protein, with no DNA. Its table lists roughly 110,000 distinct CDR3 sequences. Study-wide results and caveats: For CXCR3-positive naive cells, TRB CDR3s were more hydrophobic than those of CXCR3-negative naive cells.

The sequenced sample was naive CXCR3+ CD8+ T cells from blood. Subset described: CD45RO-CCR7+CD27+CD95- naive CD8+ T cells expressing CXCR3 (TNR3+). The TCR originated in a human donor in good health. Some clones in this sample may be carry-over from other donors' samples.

The CDR3 loop reads CASSLDTGPSSYEQYF. J is TRBJ2-7 and V is TRBV7-9; TCRdb gives TRBD1 as the D gene, but with no DNA this cannot be confirmed. Germline V gene sequence: CDR1 SEHNR, CDR2 FQNEAQ (reference sequence). The CDR3 covers 16 residues.